These 15 T cell receptor beta chains originate from one sample sequenced in a study of T-cell reconstitution after alpha-beta-depleted transplantation in children. Unique molecular identifiers were incorporated into the prepared TCRbeta library. MiXCR, run by TCRdb on the PCR reads, gives a single entry per CDR3 protein. The sample holds more than 400,000 distinct CDR3 sequences, 43% seen once. The sample here was PBMCs, taken before TCRalphabeta/CD19-depleted stem cell transplant. All receptors derive from a girl aged 2-9 years with aplastic anemia, due to receive a stem cell transplant.

The chain joins TRBV5-1 to TRBJ1-1; D is uncertain. V was pared by 2 bases and J by 4 bases, with 12 bases between. This CDR3 contains 14 residues. Germline lookup yields CDR1 SGHRS and CDR2 YFSETQ. CDR3 sequence: CASSFEGYGTEAFF. The CDR3 nucleotides read TGCGCCAGCAGCTTCGAGGGTTACGGCACTGAAGCTTTCTTT.

This chain links TRBV20-1 with TRBJ1-1; a possible D gene is TRBD1 (5 bases). The CDR3 loop spans 17 amino acids. CDR1 is DFQATT, CDR2 SNEGSKA, per germline (reference sequence). Trimming removed 2 bases at V and 3 bases at J, with 22 bases between. The CDR3 DNA follows: TGCAGTGCTAGACAGGGTTGGGATAGAGGTGGGGACACTGAAGCTTTCTTT. Translation: CSARQGWDRGGDTEAFF.

The chain couples TRBV7-1 to TRBJ2-5; D remains ambiguous. TRBV7-1 is recorded as an ORF, its role being uncertain. V was cut by 5 bases and J by 2 bases, with 9 bases left in between. The CDR3 contains 13 residues. CDR3 DNA sequence: TGTGCCAGCAGCAGATTGTCGCAAGAGACCCAGTACTTC. It specifies CASSRLSQETQYF.

This chain connects TRBV10-3 to TRBJ2-1, with 9 bases aligning to TRBD2. V lost 8 bases, J lost 0 bases, and 11 bases stayed unmatched. The CDR3 sequence is 17 residues long. The V gene's germline CDR1 is ENHRY and CDR2 SYGVKD. In DNA, the CDR3 is TGTGCCATCTCCGGACTAGCGCAATCTAGCTCCTACAATGAGCAGTTCTTC. Amino acids: CAISGLAQSSSYNEQFF.

The chain couples TRBV12-3 or TRBV12-4 to TRBJ2-7, with 8 positions matching TRBD1. The V and J ends lost 6 bases and 0 bases, in that order; junction bases with no gene match: 4. The CDR3 is made up of 14 amino acids. CDR3 coding DNA: TGTGCCAGCAGCCTGGGACAGGACTCCTACGAGCAGTACTTC. It translates to CASSLGQDSYEQYF.

This clonotype was seen more than once but under ten times. This rearrangement joins TRBV5-1 to TRBJ1-1, with 8 bases identical to TRBD1. Germline V gene lookup returns CDR1 SGHRS and CDR2 YFSETQ. The V and J ends lost 1 base and 0 bases, in that order; junction bases with no gene match: 5. The CDR3 sequence is 16 residues long. The CDR3 bases are TGCGCCAGCAGCTTGCAGGGGGCCCACATGAACACTGAAGCTTTCTTT. Translating gives CASSLQGAHMNTEAFF.

This clonotype was seen repeatedly, ten times or more. The chain is built from TRBV14 and TRBJ2-3; 8 bases agree with TRBD1. V dropped 4 bases and J dropped 5; count of bases not matched to a gene: 11. Germline V gene data show CDR1 as SGHDN and CDR2 as FVKESK. The CDR3 is made up of 16 amino acids. The CDR3 reads CASSPRTGRTLDTQYF. In DNA form, the CDR3 reads TGTGCCAGCAGCCCCCGGACAGGGAGAACCCTAGATACGCAGTATTTT.

This clonotype was seen just once. The rearrangement joins TRBV27 to TRBJ2-7; D remains ambiguous. Germline V CDR1 and CDR2: MNHEY, SMNVEV (reference sequence). The CDR3 loop spans 15 amino acids. Deletions cut 0 bases from V and 4 bases from J, with 13 bases between. The chain's CDR3 is CASSLSSDLIYEQYF. DNA of the CDR3: TGTGCCAGCAGTTTATCGTCTGACCTCATATACGAGCAGTACTTC.

This clonotype has more than one count but fewer than ten. V is TRBV7-9 and J is TRBJ1-2, with 8 positions matching TRBD1. CDR3 size: 14 residues. J was trimmed by 4 bases and V by 6 bases; bases with no gene match: 7. The germline gives CDR1 SEHNR, CDR2 FQNEAQ (reference sequence). CDR3 DNA sequence: TGTGCCAGCAGGGGGGACAGGATGGGCTATGGCTACACCTTC. Its translation is CASRGDRMGYGYTF.

This rearrangement joins TRBV3-1 to TRBJ1-6; TRBD1 is a possible D gene (5 bases). The CDR3 loop spans 15 amino acids. The germline gives CDR1 LGHDT, CDR2 YNNKEL (reference sequence). Trimming stripped 4 bases from V and 8 bases from J, with 15 bases between. The CDR3 nucleotides read TGTGCCAGCAGCCCAACCGGGGGAAGGCATTCACCCCTCCACTTT. Translating it yields CASSPTGGRHSPLHF.

The chain recombines TRBV29-1 with TRBJ2-5; possible D gene TRBD1, 7 bases. Germline CDR1 is SQVTM and CDR2 is ANQGSEA. The germline V and J ends were trimmed by 5 bases and 5 bases, with 12 bases remaining between them. The CDR3 runs to 12 residues. CDR3 sequence (DNA): TGCAGCGTTAGACAGGGAGGCGAGACCCAGTACTTC. It codes for CSVRQGGETQYF.

The chain carries TRBV7-3 and TRBJ2-1, with TRBD1 matching 9 bases. This CDR3 region has 13 residues. Germline V gives CDR1 SGHTA, CDR2 FQGTGA. The junction had 4 bases not matched to a gene; V was cut back by 2 bases and J by 11 bases. The DNA of the CDR3 is TGTGCCAGCAGCTTAGGACAGGGGCGAAAGCAGTTCTTC. Translating gives CASSLGQGRKQFF.

This clonotype was observed at least ten times. The J gene is TRBJ2-5, the V gene TRBV5-1; perhaps D is TRBD1 or TRBD2 (6 bases each). V was shortened by 4 bases and J by 2 bases, with 15 bases between the two germline ends. The CDR3 runs to 15 residues. Germline-derived CDR1 and CDR2 are SGHRS and YFSETQ. CDR3 bases: TGCGCCAGCAGCGTTCCAGGAGGGACACAAGAGACCCAGTACTTC. Protein: CASSVPGGTQETQYF.

The CDR3 DNA reads TGTGCCAGCACCGGACAGAGTTCACCCATCGCTGAAGCTTTCTTT. Its translation: CASTGQSSPIAEAFF. The chain joins TRBV12-3 or TRBV12-4 to TRBJ1-1; TRBD1 is a possible D gene (6 bases). The CDR3 is 15 residues long. Trimming removed 7 bases from V and 6 bases from J, with 21 bases in between.

The chain joins TRBV27 to TRBJ2-2, with a weak D call TRBD2 (5 bases). There are 14 residues in the CDR3. The germline V gene has CDR1 MNHEY and CDR2 SMNVEV (reference sequence). The V and J ends lost 2 bases and 6 bases respectively, with 10 bases between them. CDR3 nucleotides: TGTGCCAGCAGTTTAGTGTGGAGGTCCGGGGAGCTGTTTTTT. Translation gives CASSLVWRSGELFF.